This T cell receptor (beta chain) was recovered during a study of T cell repertoires in cytomegalovirus infection. Turning to the study itself: Public TCR beta signature analysis indicated the presence of both CMV infection and matching HLA type.

From the reads, TCRdb called clonotypes with MiXCR, one entry per CDR3 protein. The sample holds 560,000 or so distinct CDR3 sequences, 15% to 20% seen once. The germline CDR1 and CDR2 sequences are SGHVS and FQNEAQ. The V and J ends lost 0 bases and 1 base respectively, with 13 bases between them. This CDR3 comprises 16 residues. This clonotype occurred many times. Its antigen is undetermined. The study's findings and limits: The ex vivo response showed dominance by HLA-C-restricted CMV-specific TCR beta clonotypes. Identification of carriers of CMV plus the relevant HLA was achieved through cumulative public TCR beta family frequency.

This chain connects TRBV7-8 to TRBJ2-7; D unclear. The TCR sequence derives from a human donor in good health (CMV status not recorded). Some clones in this sample may be carry-over from other donors' samples. Material for sequencing was CD8+ T cells from PBMCs. CDR3 amino acids: CASSLANSPSSYEQYF. In DNA, the CDR3 is TGTGCCAGCAGCTTAGCGAATTCTCCTAGTTCCTACGAGCAGTACTTC.